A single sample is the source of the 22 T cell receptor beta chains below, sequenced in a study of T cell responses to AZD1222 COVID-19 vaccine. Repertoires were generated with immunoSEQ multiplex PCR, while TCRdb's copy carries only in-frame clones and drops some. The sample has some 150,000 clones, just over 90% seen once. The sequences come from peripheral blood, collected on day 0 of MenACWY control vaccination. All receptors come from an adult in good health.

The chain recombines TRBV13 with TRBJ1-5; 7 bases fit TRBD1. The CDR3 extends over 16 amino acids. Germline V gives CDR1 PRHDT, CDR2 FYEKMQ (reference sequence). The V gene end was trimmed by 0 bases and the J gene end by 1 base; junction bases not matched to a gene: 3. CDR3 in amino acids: CASSLGGRGSNQPQHF. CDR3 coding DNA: TGTGCCAGCAGCTTAGGCGGCAGGGGGAGCAATCAGCCCCAGCATTTT.

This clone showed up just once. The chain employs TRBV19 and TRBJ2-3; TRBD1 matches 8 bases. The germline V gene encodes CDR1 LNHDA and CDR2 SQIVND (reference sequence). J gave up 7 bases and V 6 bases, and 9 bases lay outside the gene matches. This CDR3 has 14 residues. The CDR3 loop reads CASRRDRWENTQYF. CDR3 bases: TGTGCCAGTAGGAGGGACAGGTGGGAAAATACGCAGTATTTT.

CDR3 coding DNA: TGTGCCAGCCTTTCGCAGGAGAATCAGCCCCAGCATTTT. This encodes CASLSQENQPQHF. The chain carries TRBV5-8 and TRBJ1-5, with D unclear. This CDR3 contains 13 residues. Germline CDR1 is SGHTS and CDR2 is YDEGEE. V lost 7 bases and J 4 bases, leaving 12 bases between the germline ends.

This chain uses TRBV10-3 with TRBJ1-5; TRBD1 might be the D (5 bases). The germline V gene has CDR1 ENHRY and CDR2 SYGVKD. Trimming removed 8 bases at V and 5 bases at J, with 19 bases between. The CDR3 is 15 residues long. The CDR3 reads CAISRGAESDQPQHF. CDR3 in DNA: TGTGCCATCTCCAGAGGGGCAGAGTCAGATCAGCCCCAGCATTTT.

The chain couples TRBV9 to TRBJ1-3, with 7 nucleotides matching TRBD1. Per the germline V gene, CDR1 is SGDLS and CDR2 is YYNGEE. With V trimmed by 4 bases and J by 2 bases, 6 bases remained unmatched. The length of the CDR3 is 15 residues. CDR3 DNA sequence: TGTGCCAGCAGCTCCCGACAGGGTGCTGGAAACACCATATATTTT. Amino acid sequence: CASSSRQGAGNTIYF. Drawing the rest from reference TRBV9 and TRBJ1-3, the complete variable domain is DSGVTQTPKHLITATGQRVTLRCSPRSGDLSVYWYQQSLDQGLQFLIQYYNGEERAKGNILERFSAQQFPDLHSELNLSSLELGDSALYFCASSSRQGAGNTIYFGEGSWLTVV.

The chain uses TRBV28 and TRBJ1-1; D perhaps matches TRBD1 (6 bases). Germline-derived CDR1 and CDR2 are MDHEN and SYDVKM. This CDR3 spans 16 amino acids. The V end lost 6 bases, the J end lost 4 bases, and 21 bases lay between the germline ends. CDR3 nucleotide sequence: TGTGCCAGCAGCCACTATCCAGGGGATTACGGCACTGAAGCTTTCTTT. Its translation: CASSHYPGDYGTEAFF.

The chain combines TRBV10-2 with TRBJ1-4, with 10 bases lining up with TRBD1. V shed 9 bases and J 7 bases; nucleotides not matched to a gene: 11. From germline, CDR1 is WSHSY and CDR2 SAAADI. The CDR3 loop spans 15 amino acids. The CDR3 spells CASRGTGAFGEKLFF. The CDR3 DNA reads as TGCGCCAGTAGGGGGACAGGGGCTTTTGGTGAAAAACTGTTTTTT.

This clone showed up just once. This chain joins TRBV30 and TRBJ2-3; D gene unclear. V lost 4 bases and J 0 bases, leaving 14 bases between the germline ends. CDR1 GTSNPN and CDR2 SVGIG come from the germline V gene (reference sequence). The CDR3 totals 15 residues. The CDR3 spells CAWNPPYHSTDTQYF. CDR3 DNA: TGTGCCTGGAATCCCCCATACCATAGCACAGATACGCAGTATTTT.

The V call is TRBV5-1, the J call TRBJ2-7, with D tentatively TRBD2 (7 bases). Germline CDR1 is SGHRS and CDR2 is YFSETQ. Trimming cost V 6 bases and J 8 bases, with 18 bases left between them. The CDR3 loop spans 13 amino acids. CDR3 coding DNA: TGCGCCAGCACCGACCCGGGGGGCTTCAAGCAGTACTTC. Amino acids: CASTDPGGFKQYF.

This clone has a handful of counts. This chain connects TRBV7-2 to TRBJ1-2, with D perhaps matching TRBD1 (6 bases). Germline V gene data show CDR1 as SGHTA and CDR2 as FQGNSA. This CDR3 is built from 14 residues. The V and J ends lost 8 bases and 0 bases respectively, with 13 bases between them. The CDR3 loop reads CASQRGVANYGYTF. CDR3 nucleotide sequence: TGTGCCAGCCAGAGGGGGGTCGCTAACTATGGCTACACCTTC.

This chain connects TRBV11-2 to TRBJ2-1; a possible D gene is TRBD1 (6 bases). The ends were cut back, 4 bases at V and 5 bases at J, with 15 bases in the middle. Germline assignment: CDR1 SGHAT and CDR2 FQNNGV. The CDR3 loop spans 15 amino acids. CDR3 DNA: TGTGCCAGCAGCTGGGCCTTTGGACAGAACAATGAGCAGTTCTTC. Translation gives CASSWAFGQNNEQFF.

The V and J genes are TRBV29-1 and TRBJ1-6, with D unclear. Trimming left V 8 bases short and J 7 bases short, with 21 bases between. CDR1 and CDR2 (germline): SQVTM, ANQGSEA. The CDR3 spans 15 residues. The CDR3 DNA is TGCAGCCCTGAACCCGTTGGCCCCAAAAATTCACCCCTCCACTTT. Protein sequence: CSPEPVGPKNSPLHF.

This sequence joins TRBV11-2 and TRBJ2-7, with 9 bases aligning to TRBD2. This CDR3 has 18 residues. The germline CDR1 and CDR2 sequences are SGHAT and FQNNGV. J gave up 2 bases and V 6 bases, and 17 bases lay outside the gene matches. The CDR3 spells CASRPPGLARPKTYEQYF. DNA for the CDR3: TGTGCCAGCAGACCTCCGGGACTAGCCCGACCAAAGACCTACGAGCAGTACTTC.

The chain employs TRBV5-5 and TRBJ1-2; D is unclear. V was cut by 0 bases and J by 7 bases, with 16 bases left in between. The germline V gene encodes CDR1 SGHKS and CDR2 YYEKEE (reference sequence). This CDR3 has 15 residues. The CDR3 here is CASSLVGRYTAGYTF. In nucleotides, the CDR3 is TGTGCCAGCAGCTTGGTTGGACGCTATACCGCTGGCTACACCTTC.

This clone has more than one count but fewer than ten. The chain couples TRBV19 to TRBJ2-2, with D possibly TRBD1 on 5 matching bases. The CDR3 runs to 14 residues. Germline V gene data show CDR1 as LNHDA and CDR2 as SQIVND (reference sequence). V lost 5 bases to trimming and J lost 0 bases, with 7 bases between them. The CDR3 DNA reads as TGTGCCAGTAGTGGGGCCGCGAACACCGGGGAGCTGTTTTTT. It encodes CASSGAANTGELFF.

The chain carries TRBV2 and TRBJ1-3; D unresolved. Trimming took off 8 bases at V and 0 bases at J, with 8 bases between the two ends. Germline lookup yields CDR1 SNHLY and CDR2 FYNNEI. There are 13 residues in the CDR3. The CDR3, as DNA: TGTGCCAGCTCCTCCGGCTCTGGAAACACCATATATTTT. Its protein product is CASSSGSGNTIYF.

CDR3 sequence: CAIRGGQANYGYTF. DNA of the CDR3: TGTGCCATAAGAGGAGGACAGGCTAACTATGGCTACACCTTC. The chain links TRBV10-3 to TRBJ1-2; 7 positions agree with TRBD1. Trimming at V came to 9 bases and at J to 0 bases, leaving 7 bases not matched to a gene. This CDR3 has 14 residues. The germline gives CDR1 ENHRY, CDR2 SYGVKD.

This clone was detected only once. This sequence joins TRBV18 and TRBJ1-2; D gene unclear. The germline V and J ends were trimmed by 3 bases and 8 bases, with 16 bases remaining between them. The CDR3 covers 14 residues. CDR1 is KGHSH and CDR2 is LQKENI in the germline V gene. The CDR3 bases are TGTGCCAGCTCACCCGAGCAGGACTTTTGGGGCTACACCTTC. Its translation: CASSPEQDFWGYTF.

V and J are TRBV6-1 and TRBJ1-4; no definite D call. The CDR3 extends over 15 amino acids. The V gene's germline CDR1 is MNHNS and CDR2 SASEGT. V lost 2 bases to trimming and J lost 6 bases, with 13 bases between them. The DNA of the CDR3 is TGTGCCAGCAGTGAATCGTCGGGATGGGATGAAAAACTGTTTTTT. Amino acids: CASSESSGWDEKLFF.

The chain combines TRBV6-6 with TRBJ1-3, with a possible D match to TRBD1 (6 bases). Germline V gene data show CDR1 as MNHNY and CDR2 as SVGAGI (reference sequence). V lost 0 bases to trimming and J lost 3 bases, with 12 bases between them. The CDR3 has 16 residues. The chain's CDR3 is CASSYSARTVGNTIYF. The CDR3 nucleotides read TGTGCCAGCAGTTACTCGGCAAGGACAGTTGGAAACACCATATATTTT.

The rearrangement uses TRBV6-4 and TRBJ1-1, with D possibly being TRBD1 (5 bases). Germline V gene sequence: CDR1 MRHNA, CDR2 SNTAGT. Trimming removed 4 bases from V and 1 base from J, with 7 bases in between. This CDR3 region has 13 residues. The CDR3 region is CASSAGQNTEAFF. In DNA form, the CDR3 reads TGTGCCAGCAGTGCCGGACAGAACACTGAAGCTTTCTTT.

The CDR3 nucleotides are TGTGCCAGCAGCTCCTCGGGGGCGGCAAATGAAAAACTGTTTTTT. Translated, it gives CASSSSGAANEKLFF. The V gene is TRBV7-3, the J gene TRBJ1-4; tentative D call: TRBD1 (6 bases). Germline V gene lookup returns CDR1 SGHTA and CDR2 FQGTGA. The V and J ends lost 4 bases and 5 bases respectively, with 14 bases between them. The CDR3 has 15 amino acids.